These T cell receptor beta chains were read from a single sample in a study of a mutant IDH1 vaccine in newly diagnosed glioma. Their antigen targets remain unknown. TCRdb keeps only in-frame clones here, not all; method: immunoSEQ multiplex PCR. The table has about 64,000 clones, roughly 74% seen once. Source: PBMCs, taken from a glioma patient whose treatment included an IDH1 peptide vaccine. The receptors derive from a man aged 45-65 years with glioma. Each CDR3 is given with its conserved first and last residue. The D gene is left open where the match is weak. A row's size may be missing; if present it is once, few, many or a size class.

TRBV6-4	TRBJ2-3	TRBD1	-	CASSLTGRVTDTQYF	TGTGCCAGCAGCTTGACAGGGCGAGTCACAGATACGCAGTATTTT
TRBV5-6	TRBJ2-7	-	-	CASSSLLGKLNGIPDEQYF	TGTGCCAGCAGCTCCCTCCTGGGGAAGTTAAACGGAATCCCTGACGAGCAGTACTTC
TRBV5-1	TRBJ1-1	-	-	CASSLAQGGAEAFF	TGCGCCAGCAGCTTGGCTCAGGGAGGCGCTGAAGCTTTCTTT
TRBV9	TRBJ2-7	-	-	CASSVGSANEQYF	TGTGCCAGCAGCGTAGGATCGGCCAACGAGCAGTACTTC
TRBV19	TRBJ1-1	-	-	CTSKGGRAFLETEAFF	TGTACCAGTAAGGGGGGAAGGGCCTTTCTAGAGACTGAAGCTTTCTTT
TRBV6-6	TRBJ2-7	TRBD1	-	CASSGLGQDEQYF	TGTGCCAGCAGTGGTCTTGGACAGGACGAGCAGTACTTC
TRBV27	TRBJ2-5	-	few	CASTQGGASRETQYF	TGTGCCAGCACCCAGGGTGGGGCTAGCAGAGAGACCCAGTACTTC
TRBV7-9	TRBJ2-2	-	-	CASSPDVGDGTGELFF	TGTGCCAGCAGCCCAGACGTCGGCGATGGCACCGGGGAGCTGTTTTTT
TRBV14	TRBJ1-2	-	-	CASSQVWGGYTF	TGTGCCAGCAGCCAAGTATGGGGTGGCTACACCTTC
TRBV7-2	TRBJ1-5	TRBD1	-	CASSFTGDSNQPQHF	TGTGCCAGCAGCTTTACAGGGGATAGCAATCAGCCCCAGCATTTT
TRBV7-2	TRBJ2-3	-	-	CASSFAYGGTDTQYF	TGTGCCAGCAGCTTCGCGTACGGGGGCACAGATACGCAGTATTTT
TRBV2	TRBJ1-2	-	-	CASRKESYGYTF	TGTGCCTCCCGAAAGGAGAGCTATGGCTACACCTTC
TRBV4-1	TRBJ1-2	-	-	CASSQDRDSIYGYTF	TGCGCCAGCAGCCAAGATCGCGACTCGATCTATGGCTACACCTTC
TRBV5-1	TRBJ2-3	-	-	CASSRGAQTDTQYF	TGCGCCAGCAGCAGAGGGGCCCAGACAGATACGCAGTATTTT
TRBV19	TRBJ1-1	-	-	CASSADPGSTEAFF	TGTGCCAGTAGTGCGGACCCCGGGAGCACTGAAGCTTTCTTT
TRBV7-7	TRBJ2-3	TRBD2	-	CASSPGFLAGGLPDTQYF	TGTGCTAGCAGCCCAGGGTTCCTAGCGGGGGGGCTGCCAGATACGCAGTATTTT
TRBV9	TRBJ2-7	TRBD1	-	CASSGSTGSSYEQYF	TGTGCCAGCAGCGGGTCGACAGGGAGCTCCTACGAGCAGTACTTC
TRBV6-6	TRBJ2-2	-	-	CASIAEVTGELFF	TGTGCCAGCATCGCGGAAGTTACCGGGGAGCTGTTTTTT
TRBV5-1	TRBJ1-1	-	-	CASSLDASANTEAFF	TGCGCCAGCAGCTTGGACGCCTCGGCGAACACTGAAGCTTTCTTT
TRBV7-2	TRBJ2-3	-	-	CASSSLPSTDTQYF	TGTGCCAGCAGCTCCCTCCCTAGCACAGATACGCAGTATTTT
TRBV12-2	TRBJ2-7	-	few	CASRLIAGEQYF	TGTGCAAGTCGCTTAATAGCGGGCGAGCAGTACTTC
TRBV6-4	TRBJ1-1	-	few	CASGRRLNTEAFF	TGTGCCAGCGGGAGACGGTTGAACACTGAAGCTTTCTTT
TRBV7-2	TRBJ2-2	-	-	CASSLALPGELFF	TGTGCCAGCAGCTTAGCGCTTCCCGGGGAGCTGTTTTTT
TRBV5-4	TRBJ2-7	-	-	CASSWDAEQYF	TGTGCCAGCAGCTGGGACGCCGAGCAGTACTTC
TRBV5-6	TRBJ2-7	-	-	CASTSIFNEQYF	TGTGCCAGCACTTCCATTTTTAACGAGCAGTACTTC
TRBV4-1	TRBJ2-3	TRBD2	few	CASSQALAGGEDTQYF	TGCGCCAGCAGCCAGGCTCTAGCGGGGGGAGAAGATACGCAGTATTTT
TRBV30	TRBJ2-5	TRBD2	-	CAWSVASGVQETQYF	TGTGCCTGGAGTGTAGCTAGCGGGGTTCAAGAGACCCAGTACTTC
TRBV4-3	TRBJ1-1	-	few	CASSQAVGFGTEAFF	TGCGCCAGCAGCCAAGCGGTTGGTTTTGGCACTGAAGCTTTCTTT
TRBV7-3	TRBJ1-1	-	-	CASSLSGGSGTEAFF	TGTGCCAGCAGCTTAAGCGGGGGGTCCGGCACTGAAGCTTTCTTT
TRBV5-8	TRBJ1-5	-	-	CASGLGSTAQHF	TGTGCCAGCGGACTGGGATCAACGGCCCAGCATTTT
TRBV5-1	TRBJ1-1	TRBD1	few	CASSFTGGNTEAFF	TGCGCCAGCAGCTTTACAGGGGGGAACACTGAAGCTTTCTTT
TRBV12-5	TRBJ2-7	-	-	CASGLVRVDGSYEQYF	TGTGCTAGTGGTTTGGTACGGGTGGACGGATCCTACGAGCAGTACTTC
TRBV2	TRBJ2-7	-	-	CAISDSSYEQYF	TGTGCCATATCAGACAGCTCCTACGAGCAGTACTTC
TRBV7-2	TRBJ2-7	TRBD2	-	CASSSLAGGWYEQYF	TGTGCCAGCAGCTCACTAGCGGGGGGTTGGTACGAGCAGTACTTC
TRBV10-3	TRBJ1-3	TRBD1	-	CAISGQGATGNTIYF	TGTGCCATCAGTGGTCAGGGGGCGACTGGAAACACCATATATTTT
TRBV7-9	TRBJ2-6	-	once	CASSFGSGANVLTF	TGTGCCAGCAGCTTTGGATCTGGGGCCAACGTCCTGACTTTC